The next 5 T cell receptor beta chains were all read from a single sample in a study of shared clonotypes between healthy human individuals. Naive CD8 cells were CD45RO-negative, positively selected for CCR7, excluding terminally differentiated effector memory CD45RA+ cells. Clones were sequenced by immunoSEQ multiplex PCR, and TCRdb holds only the in-frame ones, with some missing. The table records about 590,000 clones, around 95% of them present only once. The sample consisted of naive CD8+ T cells sorted from blood. Source of these receptors: a woman in her twenties or thirties in good health.

The chain joins TRBV29-1 to TRBJ1-1, with 9 positions matching TRBD1. The germline gives CDR1 SQVTM, CDR2 ANQGSEA. This CDR3 has 14 residues. V lost 5 bases and J lost 5; bases outside the gene matches: 9. The CDR3, as DNA: TGCAGCGTTTATGACAGGGGGGCGGCAACTGAAGCTTTCTTT. It translates to CSVYDRGAATEAFF. The full variable domain, in which reference TRBV29-1 and TRBJ1-1 provide the parts outside the CDR3, is SAVISQKPSRDICQRGTSLTIQCQVDSQVTMMFWYRQQPGQSLTLIATANQGSEATYESGFVIDKFPISRPNLTFSTLTVSNMSPEDSSIYLCSVYDRGAATEAFFGQGTRLTVV.

The J gene is TRBJ2-5, the V gene TRBV9; TRBD2 might be the D (6 bases). The CDR3 has 15 residues. V was trimmed by 0 bases and J by 3 bases, leaving 12 bases between them. Per germline, CDR1 SGDLS and CDR2 YYNGEE. The CDR3 DNA sequence: TGTGCCAGCAGCGTAGGCCTCGGACTAAAAGAGACCCAGTACTTC. This sequence encodes CASSVGLGLKETQYF.

This clone came up once. The CDR3 DNA reads TGTGCCAGCAGCTTTAAGGGCCAGGGCTCCTACAATGAGCAGTTCTTC. The encoded protein is CASSFKGQGSYNEQFF. V gene TRBV11-3 combines with J gene TRBJ2-1; tentative D call: TRBD1 (5 bases). The germline V gene has CDR1 SGHNT and CDR2 YENEEA. The CDR3 is 16 residues long. V was shortened by 3 bases and J by 0 bases, with 12 bases between the two germline ends.

In the case of this clone: Other nucleotide sequences from this sample produce the same CDR3. This chain links TRBV4-1 with TRBJ2-5; 10 bases fit TRBD2. V lost 1 base, J lost 5 bases, and 4 bases stayed unmatched. Per germline, CDR1 MGHRA and CDR2 YSYEKL. CDR3 length: 15 amino acids. Here the CDR3 reads CASSQVLAGVETQYF. The CDR3 nucleotides are TGCGCCAGCAGCCAAGTCCTAGCGGGAGTGGAGACCCAGTACTTC.

The V gene is TRBV27, the J gene TRBJ2-7, with 7 bases matching TRBD2. Germline V gene lookup returns CDR1 MNHEY and CDR2 SMNVEV (reference sequence). This CDR3 is built from 13 residues. V shed 7 bases, J shed 2 bases, and the junction held 5 bases outside the gene matches. The CDR3 is CASKASGTYEQYF. In DNA form, the CDR3 reads TGTGCCAGCAAGGCTAGCGGAACCTACGAGCAGTACTTC.